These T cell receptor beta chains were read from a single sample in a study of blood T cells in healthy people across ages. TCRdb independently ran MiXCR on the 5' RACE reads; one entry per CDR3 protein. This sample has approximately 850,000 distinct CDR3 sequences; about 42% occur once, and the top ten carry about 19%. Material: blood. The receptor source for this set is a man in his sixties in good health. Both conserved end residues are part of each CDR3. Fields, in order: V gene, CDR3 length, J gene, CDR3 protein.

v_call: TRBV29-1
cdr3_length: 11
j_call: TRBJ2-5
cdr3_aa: CSVAGRETQYF

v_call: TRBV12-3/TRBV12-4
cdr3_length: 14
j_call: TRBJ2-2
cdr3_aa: CASSPDTDTGELFF

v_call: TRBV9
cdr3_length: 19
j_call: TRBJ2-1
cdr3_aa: CASSASGLAGGGSYNEQFF

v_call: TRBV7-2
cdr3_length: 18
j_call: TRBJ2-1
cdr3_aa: CASSLRGLAGAQANEQFF

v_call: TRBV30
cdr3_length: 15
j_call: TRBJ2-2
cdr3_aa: CASQLAGGRTGELFF

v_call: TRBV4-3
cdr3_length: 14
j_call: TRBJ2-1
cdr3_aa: CASSQEIRALEQFF

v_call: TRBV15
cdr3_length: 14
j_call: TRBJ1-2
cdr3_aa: CATSREPRQGGYTF

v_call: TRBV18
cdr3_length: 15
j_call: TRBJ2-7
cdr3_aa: CASSPLHGTNYEQYF

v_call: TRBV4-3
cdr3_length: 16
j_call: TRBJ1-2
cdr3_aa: CASSLSDISDRRGYTF

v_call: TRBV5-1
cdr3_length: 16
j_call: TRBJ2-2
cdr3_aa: CASSLGSTGPTGELFF

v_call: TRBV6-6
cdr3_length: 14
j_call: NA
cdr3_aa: CASSPFYGGATQYF

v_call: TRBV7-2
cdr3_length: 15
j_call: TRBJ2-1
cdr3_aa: CASSFDASSYNEQFF

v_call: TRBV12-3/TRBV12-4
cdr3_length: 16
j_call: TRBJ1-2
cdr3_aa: CASSLGGNRGHYGYTF

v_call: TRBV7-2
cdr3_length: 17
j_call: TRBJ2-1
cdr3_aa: CASSRRTSGGVYNEQFF

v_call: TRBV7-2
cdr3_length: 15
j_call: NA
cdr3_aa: CASSSVQQGSYEQYF

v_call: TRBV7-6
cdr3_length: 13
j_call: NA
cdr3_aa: CASSLGIKETQYF

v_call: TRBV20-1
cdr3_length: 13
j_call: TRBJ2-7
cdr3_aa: CSARLAGTQGQYF

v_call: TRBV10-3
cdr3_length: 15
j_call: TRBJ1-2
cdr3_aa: CAISESVQGDTGYTF

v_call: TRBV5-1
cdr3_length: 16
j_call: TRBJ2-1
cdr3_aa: CASSLGGTLSYNEQFF

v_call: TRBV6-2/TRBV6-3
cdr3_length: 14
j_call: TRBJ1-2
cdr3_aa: CASSRDGLNYGYTF

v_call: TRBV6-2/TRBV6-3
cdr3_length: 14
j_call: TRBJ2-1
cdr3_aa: CASSGQIVGNEQFF

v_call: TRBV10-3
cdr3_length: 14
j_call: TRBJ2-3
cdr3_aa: CAISDAGKKDTQYF

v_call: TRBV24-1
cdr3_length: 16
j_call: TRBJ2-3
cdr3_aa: CATSDLTSPRTDTQYF

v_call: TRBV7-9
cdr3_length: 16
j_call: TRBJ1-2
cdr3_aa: CASSSGGGSLNYGYTF

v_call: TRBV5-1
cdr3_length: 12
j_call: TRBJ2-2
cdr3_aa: CASSFSAGELFF

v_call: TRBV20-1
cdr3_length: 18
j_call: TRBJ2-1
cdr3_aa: CSARDFKTSGGHYNEQFF

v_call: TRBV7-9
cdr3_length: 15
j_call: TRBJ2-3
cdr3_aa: CASSLAAKSGDTQYF

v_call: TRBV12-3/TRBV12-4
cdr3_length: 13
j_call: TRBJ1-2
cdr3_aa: CASSVGRGYGYTF

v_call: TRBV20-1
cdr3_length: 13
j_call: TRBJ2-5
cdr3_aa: CSAMDPQVETQYF

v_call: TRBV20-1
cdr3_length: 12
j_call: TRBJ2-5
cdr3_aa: CSAPGLAETQYF

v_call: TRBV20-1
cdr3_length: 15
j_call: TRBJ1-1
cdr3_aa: CSAYSQEKMNTEAFF

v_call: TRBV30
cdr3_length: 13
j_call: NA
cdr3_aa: CAWSEGVVYEQYF

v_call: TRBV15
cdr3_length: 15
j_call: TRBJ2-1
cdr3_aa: CATSIDGSPGNEQFF

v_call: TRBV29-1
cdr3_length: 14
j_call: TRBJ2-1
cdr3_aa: CSVGGDRSYNEQFF

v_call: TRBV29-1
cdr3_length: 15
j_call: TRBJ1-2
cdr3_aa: CSVGPRDRANYGYTF

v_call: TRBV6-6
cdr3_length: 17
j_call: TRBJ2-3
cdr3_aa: CASSYPTSGGVDDTQYF

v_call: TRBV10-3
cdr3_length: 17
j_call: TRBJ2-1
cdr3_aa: CAISESRAGSSYNEQFF

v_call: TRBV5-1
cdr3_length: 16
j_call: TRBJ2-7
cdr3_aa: CASSSTTLEGTYEQYF

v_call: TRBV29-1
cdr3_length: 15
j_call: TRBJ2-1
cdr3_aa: CSVEDGKQKYNEQFF

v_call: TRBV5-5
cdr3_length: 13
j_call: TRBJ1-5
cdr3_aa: CASSLDSDQPQHF

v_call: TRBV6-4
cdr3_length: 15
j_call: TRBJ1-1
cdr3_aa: CASCGDHSMNTEAFF

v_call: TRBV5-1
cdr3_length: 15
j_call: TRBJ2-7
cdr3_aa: CASRDEGFPGYEQYF

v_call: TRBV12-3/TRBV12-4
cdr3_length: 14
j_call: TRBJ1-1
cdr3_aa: CASSQIQGGTEAFF

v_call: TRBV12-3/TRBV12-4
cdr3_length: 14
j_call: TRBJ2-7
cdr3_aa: CASRLTGGIYEQYF

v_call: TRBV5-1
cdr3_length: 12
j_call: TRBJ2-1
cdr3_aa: CASSLAINEQFF

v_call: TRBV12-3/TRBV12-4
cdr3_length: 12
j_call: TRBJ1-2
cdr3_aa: CASSRQGPGYTF

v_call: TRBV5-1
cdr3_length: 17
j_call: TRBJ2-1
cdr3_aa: CASSLELGGTRYNEQFF

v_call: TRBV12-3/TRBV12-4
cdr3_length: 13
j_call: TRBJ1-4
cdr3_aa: CASSFQGDEKLFF

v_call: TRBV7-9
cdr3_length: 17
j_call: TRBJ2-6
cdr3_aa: CASSSQGTSPGANVLTF

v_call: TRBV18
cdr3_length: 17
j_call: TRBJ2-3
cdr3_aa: CASSPNGPLGVTDTQYF

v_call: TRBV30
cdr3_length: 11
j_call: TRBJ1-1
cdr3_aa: CAWTDPSRAFF

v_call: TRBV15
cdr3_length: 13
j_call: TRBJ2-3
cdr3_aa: CATTRRGADTQYF

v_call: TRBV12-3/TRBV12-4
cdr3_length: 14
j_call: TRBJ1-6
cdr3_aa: CASRAGTGGSPLHF

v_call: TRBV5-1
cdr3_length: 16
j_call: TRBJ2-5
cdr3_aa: CASSLDSEAVQETQYF

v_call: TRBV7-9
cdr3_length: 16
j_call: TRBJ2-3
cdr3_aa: CASSLVETPRADTQYF

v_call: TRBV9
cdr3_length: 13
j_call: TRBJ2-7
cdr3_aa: CASSVVQNGEQYF

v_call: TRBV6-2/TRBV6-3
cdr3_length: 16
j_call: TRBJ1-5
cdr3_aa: CASTLGVSTSGQPQHF

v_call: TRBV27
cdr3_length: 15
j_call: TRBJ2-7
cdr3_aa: CASSLSPLSSYEQYF

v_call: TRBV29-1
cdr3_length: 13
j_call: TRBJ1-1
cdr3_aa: CSVVGRQNTEAFF